A single sample gave rise to the 10 T cell receptor beta chains below, sequenced in a study of molecular identifiers for immune sequencing clone quantification. MiXCR, run by TCRdb on the PCR reads, gives a single entry per CDR3 protein. Found here are 490,000 or so distinct CDR3 sequences, roughly 26% of them singletons; the top ten hold about 0.75%. Sequenced: naive CD8+ T cells from blood, with Jurkat cell RNA spiked in. The subset denotes: FACS-sorted CD8+CD4-CCR7+CD45RA+ naive T cells. The receptors were gathered from a human donor in good health. Some libraries in this study had Jurkat cell RNA spiked in.

This clonotype turned up a few times. V and J are TRBV19 and TRBJ2-7; 13 nucleotides agree with TRBD2. The V and J ends lost 4 bases and 2 bases, in that order; junction bases with no gene match: 2. The CDR3 has 15 residues. Germline V gene lookup returns CDR1 LNHDA and CDR2 SQIVND (reference sequence). Here the CDR3 DNA reads TGTGCCAGTAGTACCGGGACTAGCGGGACCTACGAGCAGTACTTC. Its protein is CASSTGTSGTYEQYF.

V gene TRBV15 combines with J gene TRBJ2-7; 7 bases match TRBD2. Germline V lookup: CDR1 LNHNV, CDR2 YYDKDF (reference sequence). Trimming removed 8 bases from V and 4 bases from J; junction bases left unmatched: 20. The CDR3 is 17 residues long. In DNA form, the CDR3 reads TGTGCCACCTCCCCCTATGGCGGGAGTATGCCAGGATACGAGCAGTACTTC. Protein sequence: CATSPYGGSMPGYEQYF.

A word on this clonotype: This may arise from a read error, as a much more abundant clone is one base away. J is TRBJ2-7 and V is TRBV6-5, with D perhaps matching TRBD1 (6 bases). The CDR3 runs 15 residues. Germline-derived CDR1 and CDR2 are MNHEY and SVGAGI. CDR3 DNA: TGTGCCACCAGTTACTCGACGGCAGGGGCCTACGAGCAGTACTTC. Translation gives CATSYSTAGAYEQYF.

CDR3 region: CATSRDSGGTEAFF. The CDR3 nucleotides are TGTGCCACCAGCAGAGATTCGGGGGGCACTGAAGCTTTCTTT. This chain joins TRBV15 and TRBJ1-1; D perhaps matches TRBD1 (5 bases). Germline CDR1 is LNHNV and CDR2 is YYDKDF (reference sequence). The CDR3 spans 14 residues. Trimming removed 0 bases at V and 4 bases at J, with 9 bases between.

The rearrangement uses TRBV5-6 and TRBJ2-5; D gene ambiguous. The CDR3 extends over 12 amino acids. CDR1 and CDR2 (germline): SGHDT, YYEEEE. V lost 0 bases and J 6 bases, leaving 6 bases between the germline ends. The CDR3 DNA follows: TGTGCCAGCAGCTTGGATTGGAAGACCCAGTACTTC. Residues: CASSLDWKTQYF.

This chain uses TRBV7-6 with TRBJ2-1; a possible D gene is TRBD2 (5 bases). CDR1 and CDR2 from the germline V gene are SGHVS and FNYEAQ. The V end lost 3 bases, the J end lost 4 bases, and 16 bases lay between the germline ends. The CDR3 is 16 amino acids. CDR3 loop: CASSFAGVPLYNEQFF. In DNA form, the CDR3 reads TGTGCCAGCAGCTTTGCCGGGGTTCCTCTTTACAATGAGCAGTTCTTC.

This clonotype was observed a handful of times. The chain links TRBV29-1 to TRBJ2-1; 13 bases map to TRBD2. The length of the CDR3 is 18 residues. Trimming removed 0 bases from V and 7 bases from J; junction bases left unmatched: 12. Germline V gives CDR1 SQVTM, CDR2 ANQGSEA. CDR3: CSVEDRLAGGLDRNEQFF. The CDR3 DNA reads as TGCAGCGTTGAAGATCGACTAGCGGGAGGCCTCGACAGGAATGAGCAGTTCTTC.

This clonotype occurred many times. This chain uses TRBV28 with TRBJ2-7; 8 bases are a match to TRBD1. Germline lookup yields CDR1 MDHEN and CDR2 SYDVKM. V shed 3 bases, J shed 7 bases, and the junction held 5 bases outside the gene matches. This CDR3 comprises 13 residues. CDR3 sequence reads: CASSLQGAREQYF. CDR3 coding DNA: TGTGCCAGCAGTTTGCAGGGGGCGCGAGAGCAGTACTTC.

This clonotype occurred many times. V usage is TRBV15 and J usage is TRBJ1-5; TRBD1 is a possible D gene (5 bases). The CDR3 totals 15 residues. Germline loops: CDR1 LNHNV, CDR2 YYDKDF (reference sequence). The germline V and J ends were trimmed by 0 bases and 7 bases, with 13 bases remaining between them. CDR3 DNA: TGTGCCACCAGCAGAGATCTAGGGGTCGGACAGCCCCAGCATTTT. Its protein product is CATSRDLGVGQPQHF.

The table lists this clonotype with many counts. The rearrangement links TRBV20-1 to TRBJ2-7; D call uncertain. Germline V gives CDR1 DFQATT, CDR2 SNEGSKA (reference sequence). V was cut by 3 bases and J by 0 bases, with 9 bases left in between. The CDR3 is 13 amino acids. In DNA, the CDR3 is TGCAGTGCTAGTTCTCGCTCCTCCTACGAGCAGTACTTC. This codes for CSASSRSSYEQYF.